A single sample gave rise to the 31 T cell receptor beta chains below, sequenced in a study of blood T cell repertoires in COVID-19. The protocol was immunoSEQ multiplex PCR, while the TCRdb copy is restricted to in-frame clones and leaves out a portion. The sample has 300,000 to 350,000 clones; 90% to 95% are singletons. Specimen: peripheral blood. These receptors were collected from a woman between 18 and 29 years old who had recovered from COVID-19.

The V gene is TRBV4-3, the J gene TRBJ2-1, with 8 bases aligning to TRBD2. Germline CDR1 and CDR2: LGHNA and YSLEER. With V trimmed by 1 base and J by 2 bases, 7 bases remained unmatched. The CDR3 length is 17 residues. The CDR3 DNA reads as TGCGCCAGCAGCCAAGGTTACGGGAGGGGCCCCTACAATGAGCAGTTCTTC. This sequence encodes CASSQGYGRGPYNEQFF.

The genes are TRBV4-3 and TRBJ2-1, with 9 bases aligning to TRBD2. The germline V gene encodes CDR1 LGHNA and CDR2 YSLEER. This CDR3 has 16 amino acids. Trimming took 3 bases from V and 2 from J; bases not matched to a gene: 5. Written as DNA, the CDR3 is TGCGCCAGCAGCCACGCTAGCGGGGTGACCTACAATGAGCAGTTCTTC. Translated, it gives CASSHASGVTYNEQFF.

In its sample, this clone was seen a few times. V and J are TRBV4-3 and TRBJ2-2; D might be TRBD2 (5 bases). Germline loops: CDR1 LGHNA, CDR2 YSLEER. The CDR3 runs to 15 residues. The V end was cut by 1 base, the J end by 6 bases, with 12 bases between. As DNA, the CDR3 is TGCGCCAGCAGCCAAGTCTTTCCGGGGTCCGGGGAGCTGTTTTTT. It yields the protein CASSQVFPGSGELFF.

The chain links TRBV3-1 (or the pseudogene TRBV3-2) to TRBJ2-7, with a possible D match to TRBD2 (6 bases). This CDR3 region has 17 residues. V lost 7 bases and J lost 2, with 24 bases in between. Germline V gene data show CDR1 as LGHDT and CDR2 as YNNKEL (reference sequence). For the CDR3, the DNA is TGTGCCAGCACTATTACTTTAGGGCTCCGGGAGCCCTACGAGCAGTACGTC. This gives the protein CASTITLGLREPYEQYV.

This clone was observed a few times. The V gene is TRBV11-2, the J gene TRBJ2-3; tentatively, D is TRBD1 (6 bases). V lost 3 bases and J 2 bases, leaving 9 bases between the germline ends. Germline V gene lookup returns CDR1 SGHAT and CDR2 FQNNGV. The CDR3 contains 14 residues. DNA for the CDR3: TGTGCCAGCAGCTTCGCAGGGGTCACAGATACGCAGTATTTT. Amino acid sequence: CASSFAGVTDTQYF.

This clone has just a few counts. This rearrangement joins TRBV20-1 to TRBJ2-1; 7 nucleotides match TRBD2. Germline CDR1 and CDR2: DFQATT and SNEGSKA (reference sequence). Losses at the gene ends were 3 bases for V and 2 bases for J; bases not matched to a gene: 10. The CDR3 consists of 16 residues. The CDR3 sequence is CSASEPSGQPYNEQFF. The CDR3, as DNA: TGCAGTGCTAGTGAACCTAGCGGCCAACCCTACAATGAGCAGTTCTTC.

This clone was recorded once. This chain uses TRBV19 with TRBJ1-4; D gene uncertain. Germline V gives CDR1 LNHDA, CDR2 SQIVND (reference sequence). The CDR3 is 15 amino acids. V was shortened by 3 bases and J by 9 bases, with 17 bases between the two germline ends. The CDR3 spells CASSMIGEGEQKLFF. CDR3 sequence (DNA): TGTGCCAGTAGTATGATCGGAGAGGGTGAGCAAAAACTGTTTTTT. The full variable domain, rest sourced from reference TRBV19 and TRBJ1-4, is DGGITQSPKYLFRKEGQNVTLSCEQNLNHDAMYWYRQDPGQGLRLIYYSQIVNDFQKGDIAEGYSVSREKKESFPLTVTSAQKNPTAFYLCASSMIGEGEQKLFFGSGTQLSVL.

The chain employs TRBV5-6 and TRBJ2-1, with 7 bases aligning to TRBD2. Looked up from germline, CDR1 is SGHDT and CDR2 is YYEEEE. The trim removed 0 bases at V and 7 bases at J, leaving 10 bases unmatched. The length of the CDR3 is 16 residues. CDR3 sequence: CASSLVLKAGSNEQFF. CDR3 DNA sequence: TGTGCCAGCAGCTTGGTGCTGAAAGCGGGATCAAATGAGCAGTTCTTC.

The chain carries TRBV6-5 and TRBJ2-1; D is uncertain. Per the germline V gene, CDR1 is MNHEY and CDR2 is SVGAGI. Trimming took 6 bases from V and 0 from J, leaving 6 bases between them. This CDR3 is built from 13 residues. The CDR3 region has the DNA TGTGCCAGCAGCCGTAGCTCCTACAATGAGCAGTTCTTC. This codes for CASSRSSYNEQFF.

The V call is TRBV3-1 (or the pseudogene TRBV3-2), the J call TRBJ2-7; a possible D gene is TRBD2 (6 bases). CDR3 length equals 13 residues. V shed 1 base and J shed 6 bases, with 10 bases lying between them. Germline CDR1 is LGHDT and CDR2 is YNNKEL (reference sequence). The CDR3 DNA sequence: TGTGCCAGCAGCCAAGCGGGGGTAGGCGAGCAGTACGTC. Its translation is CASSQAGVGEQYV.

The CDR3 reads CAWTVGRAGEQFF. Here the CDR3 DNA reads TGTGCCTGGACGGTCGGGAGGGCCGGGGAGCAGTTCTTC. J is TRBJ2-1 and V is TRBV30; 8 bases are a match to TRBD2. Germline trimming cut 4 bases from V and 10 bases from J; bases unmatched to any gene: 9. The CDR3 covers 13 residues. Germline lookup yields CDR1 GTSNPN and CDR2 SVGIG (reference sequence).

The gene calls are TRBV21-1 and TRBJ2-1; the table's D call, TRBD2, has no DNA check behind it. TRBV21-1 is assigned pseudogene status. The CDR3 extends over 20 amino acids. The DNA for the CDR3 is TGTGCCAGCAGCAAAGCGCAGGAAAATGGCGGGAACCATGGGGTCGATGAGCAGTTCTTC. Its protein is CASSKAQENGGNHGVDEQFF.

V gene TRBV9 combines with J gene TRBJ1-1, with D perhaps matching TRBD1 (5 bases). V was clipped by 4 bases and J by 5 bases, with 18 bases between them. CDR3 length equals 15 residues. Per germline, CDR1 SGDLS and CDR2 YYNGEE. CDR3 sequence reads: CASSPAGGVSTEAFF. DNA for the CDR3: TGTGCCAGCAGCCCCGCCGGAGGGGTCAGTACTGAAGCTTTCTTT.

This clone has more than one count but fewer than ten. The CDR3 bases are TGTGCCAGCAGTGAATTTGAGAATTCACCCCTCCACTTT. It yields the protein CASSEFENSPLHF. The rearrangement joins TRBV25-1 to TRBJ1-6; D uncertain. Deletions cut 1 base from V and 7 bases from J, with 5 bases between. In germline, CDR1 is MGHDK, CDR2 SYGVNS. The length of the CDR3 is 13 residues.

The chain carries TRBV7-2 and TRBJ2-7, with a tentative D call TRBD2 (5 bases). V dropped 5 bases and J dropped 2 bases, with 16 bases sitting between them. CDR1 is SGHTA, CDR2 FQGNSA, per germline. CDR3 length: 15 amino acids. The CDR3 DNA reads TGTGCCAGCAGCGGGTGGGAGCGGAGTCCCTACGAGCAGTACGTC. Protein sequence: CASSGWERSPYEQYV.

The gene calls are TRBV2 and TRBJ2-2, with no clear D. The germline V and J ends were trimmed by 6 bases and 5 bases, with 7 bases remaining between them. CDR3 length: 12 amino acids. Germline assignment: CDR1 SNHLY and CDR2 FYNNEI. The CDR3 region has the DNA TGTGCCAGCAGCGCGGATACCGGGGAGCTGTTTTTT. This gives the protein CASSADTGELFF.

The chain employs TRBV5-1 and TRBJ1-1; TRBD1 matches 9 bases. The V gene end was trimmed by 3 bases and the J gene end by 1 base; junction bases not matched to a gene: 4. Germline-derived CDR1 and CDR2 are SGHRS and YFSETQ. The CDR3 is 15 residues long. The CDR3 nucleotides read TGCGCCAGCAGCTACCGGGACAGGGCGAACACTGAAGCTTTCTTT. Translation gives CASSYRDRANTEAFF.

V is TRBV5-4 and J is TRBJ2-2, with a weak D call TRBD2 (6 bases). The CDR3 consists of 17 residues. The germline V and J ends were trimmed by 4 bases and 4 bases, with 20 bases remaining between them. In germline, CDR1 is SGHNT, CDR2 YYREEE (reference sequence). The CDR3 coding sequence is TGTGCCAGCAGCCGGAGGGTCCCAGGGTCGGGCACCGGGGAGCTGTTTTTT. Residues: CASSRRVPGSGTGELFF.

The chain carries TRBV5-1 and TRBJ1-1, with no clear D. Per the germline V gene, CDR1 is SGHRS and CDR2 is YFSETQ. The CDR3 is 14 amino acids. V dropped 3 bases and J dropped 1 base, with 10 bases sitting between them. The CDR3 DNA follows: TGCGCCAGCAGCTATGGACGGGGGAACACTGAAGCTTTCTTT. Its translation: CASSYGRGNTEAFF. Full variable domain (remainder filled in from reference TRBV5-1 and TRBJ1-1): KAGVTQTPRYLIKTRGQQVTLSCSPISGHRSVSWYQQTPGQGLQFLFEYFSETQRNKGNFPGRFSGRQFSNSRSEMNVSTLELGDSALYLCASSYGRGNTEAFFGQGTRLTVV.

This clone has a single count. J is TRBJ2-3 and V is TRBV11-2; 7 positions agree with TRBD1. Germline CDR1 SGHAT, CDR2 FQNNGV. The CDR3 is made up of 15 amino acids. V gave up 4 bases and J gave up 2 bases; unmatched junction bases: 6. CDR3 protein: CASSSIDRVTDTQYF. CDR3 in DNA: TGTGCCAGCAGCTCAATTGACAGGGTCACAGATACGCAGTATTTT.

The chain links TRBV29-1 to TRBJ2-3; TRBD2 matches 10 bases. Trimming took 6 bases from V and 4 from J; bases not matched to a gene: 7. The CDR3 consists of 14 residues. The V gene's germline CDR1 is SQVTM and CDR2 ANQGSEA. CDR3 region: CSVGSGRGPDTQYF. CDR3 bases: TGCAGCGTGGGAAGCGGGAGGGGCCCAGATACGCAGTATTTT.

This clone was detected once. Other DNA sequences in the same sample also yield this CDR3. The rearrangement links TRBV12-3 or TRBV12-4 to TRBJ2-3, with unresolved D. Trimming removed 5 bases at V and 0 bases at J, with 6 bases between. CDR3 length: 13 amino acids. CDR3 bases: TGTGCCAGCAGTCTGCTAAGCACAGATACGCAGTATTTT. It encodes CASSLLSTDTQYF.

This clone was observed a single time. The rearrangement joins TRBV7-9 to TRBJ1-5, with TRBD1 matching over 8 bases. V lost 4 bases, J lost 6 bases, and 17 bases stayed unmatched. The CDR3 runs 18 residues. The V gene's germline CDR1 is SEHNR and CDR2 FQNEAQ (reference sequence). The DNA for the CDR3 is TGTGCCAGCAGCTCAACGACAGGGGCGGGGGAGCCGGGTCAGCCCCAGCATTTT. Amino acids: CASSSTTGAGEPGQPQHF.

This rearrangement joins TRBV6-6 to TRBJ2-1, with 7 nucleotides matching TRBD2. This CDR3 has 16 amino acids. Trimming cost V 0 bases and J 5 bases; bases outside gene matches: 7. Per germline, CDR1 MNHNY and CDR2 SVGAGI (reference sequence). The CDR3 coding sequence is TGTGCCAGCAGTTACTCGTCCCTCCGGGGGGACAATGAGCAGTTCTTC. It encodes CASSYSSLRGDNEQFF.

The gene calls are TRBV28 and TRBJ1-1; possible D gene TRBD1, 6 bases. The CDR3 consists of 14 residues. Germline V gene lookup returns CDR1 MDHEN and CDR2 SYDVKM. Trimming removed 4 bases at V and 1 base at J, with 10 bases between. CDR3 DNA sequence: TGTGCCAGCAGTTCGACAGGTCAGAACACTGAAGCTTTCTTT. This codes for CASSSTGQNTEAFF. The full variable domain, in which reference TRBV28 and TRBJ1-1 provide the parts outside the CDR3, is DVKVTQSSRYLVKRTGEKVFLECVQDMDHENMFWYRQDPGLGLRLIYFSYDVKMKEKGDIPEGYSVSREKKERFSLILESASTNQTSMYLCASSSTGQNTEAFFGQGTRLTVV.

The chain is built from TRBV7-9 and TRBJ2-3; possible D gene TRBD2, 5 bases. There are 14 residues in the CDR3. Trimming pared 7 bases from V and 6 bases from J, leaving 17 bases between. Germline CDR1 and CDR2: SEHNR and FQNEAQ (reference sequence). CDR3 coding DNA: TGTGCCAGCACCTCTCCGGGGTTCGGCGATACGCAGTATTTT. Translating it yields CASTSPGFGDTQYF. Full variable domain (remainder filled in from reference TRBV7-9 and TRBJ2-3): DTGVSQNPRHKITKRGQNVTFRCDPISEHNRLYWYRQTLGQGPEFLTYFQNEAQLEKSRLLSDRFSAERPKGSFSTLEIQRTEQGDSAMYLCASTSPGFGDTQYFGPGTRLTVL.

This sequence joins TRBV5-4 and TRBJ1-1; D is unclear. Germline CDR1 is SGHNT and CDR2 is YYREEE (reference sequence). The CDR3 spans 16 residues. With 0 bases removed from V and 4 bases from J, the gap between germline ends came to 16 bases. The chain's CDR3 is CASSLGFQNFGTEAFF. In DNA, the CDR3 is TGTGCCAGCAGCTTGGGATTCCAGAATTTTGGCACTGAAGCTTTCTTT.

V gene TRBV6-5 combines with J gene TRBJ2-3; 7 positions match TRBD2. CDR3 length equals 14 residues. Germline V gene sequence: CDR1 MNHEY, CDR2 SVGAGI. V dropped 10 bases and J dropped 1; count of bases not matched to a gene: 8. The CDR3 spells CANPRGEGTDTQYF. In DNA form, the CDR3 reads TGTGCCAACCCACGGGGGGAGGGCACAGATACGCAGTATTTT.

V usage is TRBV10-3 and J usage is TRBJ1-2, with D hard to call. Deletions cut 7 bases from V and 2 bases from J, with 11 bases between. CDR3 length: 13 amino acids. Germline CDR1 ENHRY, CDR2 SYGVKD. The CDR3 region is CAITEILNYGYTF. In nucleotides, the CDR3 is TGTGCCATCACCGAAATACTCAACTATGGCTACACCTTC.

The chain links TRBV9 to TRBJ1-1, with TRBD1 as a possible D gene (5 bases). The CDR3 loop spans 14 amino acids. Trimming removed 3 bases from V and 0 bases from J, with 9 bases in between. The germline CDR1 and CDR2 sequences are SGDLS and YYNGEE. Here the CDR3 reads CASSAWDLNTEAFF. The CDR3 DNA reads as TGTGCCAGCAGCGCTTGGGACTTGAACACTGAAGCTTTCTTT. Together with reference TRBV9 and TRBJ1-1, the CDR3 gives the full variable domain: DSGVTQTPKHLITATGQRVTLRCSPRSGDLSVYWYQQSLDQGLQFLIQYYNGEERAKGNILERFSAQQFPDLHSELNLSSLELGDSALYFCASSAWDLNTEAFFGQGTRLTVV.

V is TRBV7-2 and J is TRBJ2-6; perhaps TRBD1 as D (5 bases). V shed 5 bases and J shed 1 base, with 9 bases lying between them. Germline-derived CDR1 and CDR2 are SGHTA and FQGNSA. This CDR3 is built from 15 residues. CDR3 bases: TGTGCCAGCAGCGCAGGGCTATCTGGGGCCAACGTCCTGACTTTC. This translates into CASSAGLSGANVLTF.